Below, 24 T cell receptor beta chains from the same sample are listed, as sequenced in a study of T cell responses to AZD1222 COVID-19 vaccine. Sequencing used immunoSEQ multiplex PCR; TCRdb keeps in-frame clones, though not all of them. This sample carries approximately 69,000 clones, approximately 87% of them seen once, and the ten largest clones take around a quarter. The source was peripheral blood, collected 28 days after the second AZD1222 dose. The source is an adult who received the AZD1222 COVID-19 vaccine.

The chain uses TRBV4-2 and TRBJ1-2, with 9 bases lining up with TRBD1. CDR3 length: 14 amino acids. Trimming at V came to 5 bases and at J to 8 bases, leaving 9 bases not matched to a gene. Per the germline V gene, CDR1 is LGHNA and CDR2 is YNFKEQ. The CDR3 spells CASSSPDRGNGYTF. DNA of the CDR3: TGTGCCAGCAGCTCCCCAGACAGGGGGAACGGCTACACCTTC.

V gene TRBV5-1 combines with J gene TRBJ1-6, with TRBD1 as a possible D gene (5 bases). V was trimmed by 4 bases and J by 5 bases, leaving 13 bases between them. Per germline, CDR1 SGHRS and CDR2 YFSETQ. The CDR3 covers 15 residues. The CDR3 loop reads CASSAGTPDNSPLHF. CDR3 bases: TGCGCCAGCAGCGCAGGGACTCCCGATAATTCACCCCTCCACTTT. Combining the CDR3 with reference TRBV5-1 and TRBJ1-6 gives the whole variable domain KAGVTQTPRYLIKTRGQQVTLSCSPISGHRSVSWYQQTPGQGLQFLFEYFSETQRNKGNFPGRFSGRQFSNSRSEMNVSTLELGDSALYLCASSAGTPDNSPLHFGNGTRLTVT.

This clone came up once. The V gene is TRBV3-1 (or the pseudogene TRBV3-2), the J gene TRBJ2-5; 11 bases line up with TRBD2. This CDR3 is 16 amino acids long. Germline lookup yields CDR1 LGHDT and CDR2 YNNKEL (reference sequence). Trimming took 3 bases from V and 3 from J; bases not matched to a gene: 6. CDR3 amino acids: CASSQDPGLAEETQYF. Here the CDR3 DNA reads TGTGCCAGCAGCCAGGACCCGGGACTAGCGGAAGAGACCCAGTACTTC.

The chain couples TRBV27 to TRBJ1-2; D call uncertain. The CDR3 totals 14 residues. Germline-derived CDR1 and CDR2 are MNHEY and SMNVEV (reference sequence). With 2 bases removed from V and 0 bases from J, the gap between germline ends came to 7 bases. CDR3 in amino acids: CASSLRKSNYGYTF. CDR3 coding DNA: TGTGCCAGCAGTTTACGGAAATCTAACTATGGCTACACCTTC.

The chain combines TRBV16 with TRBJ2-5, with D perhaps matching TRBD1 or TRBD2 (6 bases each). Trimming shortened V by 2 bases and J by 2 bases, and 12 bases separated the two germline ends. The length of the CDR3 is 15 residues. Germline CDR1 KGHSY, CDR2 FQNENV. The CDR3 region has the DNA TGTGCCAGCAGCCAACAGACAGGAGGGCAAGAGACCCAGTACTTC. Its translation: CASSQQTGGQETQYF.

The genes are TRBV10-1 and TRBJ1-6; D remains ambiguous. Germline assignment: CDR1 WNHNN and CDR2 SYGVQD (reference sequence). The V and J ends lost 7 bases and 10 bases respectively, with 17 bases between them. The CDR3 is 14 amino acids. The CDR3 here is CASTPPRVGSPLHF. The DNA of the CDR3 is TGCGCCAGCACCCCGCCCCGGGTAGGCTCACCCCTCCACTTT.

The rearrangement links TRBV4-2 to TRBJ1-1; 7 bases map to TRBD1. Germline CDR1 is LGHNA and CDR2 is YNFKEQ. The CDR3 runs to 14 residues. V lost 0 bases and J lost 8; bases outside the gene matches: 6. The DNA for the CDR3 is TGTGCCAGCAGCCAAGAATTTCGGACAGGAGAAGCTTTCTTT. Translated, it gives CASSQEFRTGEAFF.

Only one count was recorded for this clone. V usage is TRBV6-5 and J usage is TRBJ1-2; TRBD1 matches at 7 bases. Germline V gene data show CDR1 as MNHEY and CDR2 as SVGAGI. This CDR3 has 13 amino acids. J gave up 7 bases and V 8 bases, and 10 bases lay outside the gene matches. The chain's CDR3 is CASRPQGTGGYTF. The CDR3 nucleotides are TGTGCCAGCCGCCCACAGGGGACGGGTGGCTACACCTTC.

The V call is TRBV24-1, the J call TRBJ1-6; TRBD1 aligns across 9 bases. The junction had 6 bases not matched to a gene; V was cut back by 7 bases and J by 9 bases. Per the germline V gene, CDR1 is KGHDR and CDR2 is SFDVKD. CDR3 length equals 14 residues. CDR3 sequence (DNA): TGTGCCACCAGCGGTAGGGACAGGGTTTCACCCCTCCACTTT. It specifies CATSGRDRVSPLHF.

The chain couples TRBV27 to TRBJ1-5, with TRBD1 matching over 9 bases. The CDR3 is 16 residues long. Germline V gene lookup returns CDR1 MNHEY and CDR2 SMNVEV (reference sequence). Trimming took 5 bases from V and 7 from J; bases not matched to a gene: 12. This CDR3 is CASSPTDRGLGQPQHF. Here the CDR3 DNA reads TGTGCCAGCAGTCCCACGGACAGGGGTTTGGGGCAGCCCCAGCATTTT.

The genes are TRBV2 and TRBJ2-5; D not resolved. V dropped 6 bases and J dropped 5 bases, with 19 bases sitting between them. Germline V gene sequence: CDR1 SNHLY, CDR2 FYNNEI. The CDR3 is made up of 15 amino acids. The DNA for the CDR3 is TGTGCCAGCAGATCCCGACCGAATTCTCCGGAGACCCAGTACTTC. Its translation: CASRSRPNSPETQYF.

The V call is TRBV6-1, the J call TRBJ2-5; 9 nucleotides align to TRBD2. The CDR3 sequence is 16 residues long. V trimming: 0 bases; J trimming: 5 bases; junction bases outside the gene matches: 7. The V gene's germline CDR1 is MNHNS and CDR2 SASEGT. CDR3 DNA sequence: TGTGCCAGCAGTGAAGCGCTTAGCGGGAGAGGGGAGACCCAGTACTTC. Translation gives CASSEALSGRGETQYF.

This clone occurred once. One end of the junction fails to match germline, which may point to a read error. V and J are TRBV20-1 and TRBJ2-1; D uncertain. The CDR3 covers 10 residues. In germline, CDR1 is DFQATT, CDR2 SNEGSKA (reference sequence). The CDR3 nucleotides are TGCAGTGCTAGAGAGGCGAATGGGGTCTTC. It encodes CSAREANGVF.

The CDR3 spells CASSLEGQGGGYTF. DNA of the CDR3: TGCGCCAGCAGCTTGGAAGGACAGGGAGGTGGCTACACCTTC. The chain recombines TRBV5-1 with TRBJ1-2; 8 nucleotides match TRBD1. In germline, CDR1 is SGHRS, CDR2 YFSETQ. This CDR3 region has 14 residues. The V and J ends lost 0 bases and 7 bases, in that order; junction bases with no gene match: 5.

The chain joins TRBV19 to TRBJ2-1; D may be TRBD1 (7 bases). The CDR3 runs to 15 residues. Germline V CDR1 and CDR2: LNHDA, SQIVND (reference sequence). Trimming stripped 7 bases from V and 8 bases from J, with 21 bases between. CDR3: CASTPPPAGGHEQFF. In nucleotides, the CDR3 is TGTGCCAGTACCCCACCCCCAGCAGGGGGGCATGAGCAGTTCTTC.

This clone was recorded a few times. The genes are TRBV7-9 and TRBJ2-7; D is possibly TRBD1 or TRBD2 (5 bases each). The CDR3 is made up of 15 amino acids. CDR1 is SEHNR and CDR2 is FQNEAQ in the germline V gene (reference sequence). The germline V and J ends were trimmed by 2 bases and 5 bases, with 16 bases remaining between them. The CDR3 coding sequence is TGTGCCAGCAGCTTAAAAGGGACGGCTTGGGACGAGCAGTACTTC. Protein: CASSLKGTAWDEQYF.

V gene TRBV14 combines with J gene TRBJ2-5, with D possibly matching TRBD2 (5 bases). V was cut by 1 base and J by 9 bases, with 12 bases left in between. The germline CDR1 and CDR2 sequences are SGHDN and FVKESK. The CDR3 length is 13 residues. The CDR3 region is CASSQVGGRAQYF. CDR3 nucleotides: TGTGCCAGCAGCCAAGTTGGAGGTCGTGCCCAGTACTTC.

CDR3 coding DNA: TGTGCCAGCAGCTTCCGGGGGAGCGGGGGTATCAGCACTGAAGCTTTCTTT. This encodes CASSFRGSGGISTEAFF. The genes are TRBV9 and TRBJ1-1; possible D gene TRBD1, 5 bases. The germline gives CDR1 SGDLS, CDR2 YYNGEE. The V end was cut by 4 bases, the J end by 4 bases, with 23 bases between. This CDR3 has 17 amino acids.

There are a few counts of this clone. The chain is built from TRBV13 and TRBJ2-7, with D tentatively TRBD1 or TRBD2 (6 bases each). The CDR3 is 14 amino acids. CDR1 PRHDT and CDR2 FYEKMQ come from the germline V gene (reference sequence). Trimming pared 1 base from V and 2 bases from J, leaving 9 bases between. As DNA, the CDR3 is TGTGCCAGCAGCTTAGCGGGGGCTCCCTACGAGCAGTACTTC. Its protein product is CASSLAGAPYEQYF. The complete variable domain, with remaining parts taken from reference TRBV13 and TRBJ2-7, reads AAGVIQSPRHLIKEKRETATLKCYPIPRHDTVYWYQQGPGQDPQFLISFYEKMQSDKGSIPDRFSAQQFSDYHSELNMSSLELGDSALYFCASSLAGAPYEQYFGPGTRLTVT.

J is TRBJ1-2 and V is TRBV5-4; D unresolved. CDR1 and CDR2 from the germline V gene are SGHNT and YYREEE (reference sequence). Trimming stripped 1 base from V and 5 bases from J, with 12 bases between. The CDR3 contains 14 residues. The CDR3: CASSLPSQIYGYTF. CDR3 bases: TGTGCCAGCAGCTTGCCGTCACAGATATATGGCTACACCTTC.

This chain connects TRBV5-1 to TRBJ1-6, with a weak D call TRBD1 (6 bases). The ends were cut back, 3 bases at V and 6 bases at J, with 10 bases in the middle. This CDR3 has 14 residues. Germline-derived CDR1 and CDR2 are SGHRS and YFSETQ. The CDR3 protein is CASSSLGANSPLHF. CDR3 bases: TGCGCCAGCAGCTCCTTGGGGGCTAATTCACCCCTCCACTTT. The full variable domain, rest sourced from reference TRBV5-1 and TRBJ1-6, is KAGVTQTPRYLIKTRGQQVTLSCSPISGHRSVSWYQQTPGQGLQFLFEYFSETQRNKGNFPGRFSGRQFSNSRSEMNVSTLELGDSALYLCASSSLGANSPLHFGNGTRLTVT.

The chain couples TRBV3-1 (or the pseudogene TRBV3-2) to TRBJ1-1; 8 bases match TRBD1. CDR1 is LGHDT and CDR2 is YNNKEL in the germline V gene (reference sequence). The CDR3 consists of 14 residues. Germline trimming cut 2 bases from V and 10 bases from J; bases unmatched to any gene: 9. The CDR3 nucleotides are TGTGCCAGCAGCCAATCCGGGACAGGTTTTCGAGCTTTCTTT. Protein sequence: CASSQSGTGFRAFF.

This rearrangement joins TRBV29-1 to TRBJ2-1; possible D gene TRBD2, 5 bases. The germline V gene encodes CDR1 SQVTM and CDR2 ANQGSEA. Trimming took 7 bases from V and 5 from J, leaving 18 bases between them. This CDR3 contains 14 residues. This CDR3 reads CSAGNRAGHNEQFF. In DNA, the CDR3 is TGCAGCGCGGGGAACCGAGCAGGCCACAATGAGCAGTTCTTC.

V is TRBV27 and J is TRBJ1-1; possible D gene TRBD1, 5 bases. Germline V lookup: CDR1 MNHEY, CDR2 SMNVEV (reference sequence). V was shortened by 5 bases and J by 1 base, with 11 bases between the two germline ends. This CDR3 is 14 amino acids long. In DNA form, the CDR3 reads TGTGCCAGCAGTCCCCTGGGGCCGAACACTGAAGCTTTCTTT. Its translation: CASSPLGPNTEAFF.